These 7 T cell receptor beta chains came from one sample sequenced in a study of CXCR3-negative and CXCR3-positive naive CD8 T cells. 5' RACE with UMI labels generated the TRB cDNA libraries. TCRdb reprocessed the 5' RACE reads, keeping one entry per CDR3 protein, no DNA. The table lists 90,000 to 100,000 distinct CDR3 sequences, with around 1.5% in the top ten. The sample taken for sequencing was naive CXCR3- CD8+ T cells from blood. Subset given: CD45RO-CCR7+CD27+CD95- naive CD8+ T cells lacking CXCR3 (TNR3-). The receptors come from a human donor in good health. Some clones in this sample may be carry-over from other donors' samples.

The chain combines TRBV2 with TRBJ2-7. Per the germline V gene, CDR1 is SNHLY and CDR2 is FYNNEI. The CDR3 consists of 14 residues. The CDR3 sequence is CASNPTGGPYEQYF. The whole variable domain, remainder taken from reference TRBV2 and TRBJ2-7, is EPEVTQTPSHQVTQMGQEVILRCVPISNHLYFYWYRQILGQKVEFLVSFYNNEISEKSEIFDDQFSVERPDGSNFTLKIRSTKLEDSAMYFCASNPTGGPYEQYFGPGTRLTVT.

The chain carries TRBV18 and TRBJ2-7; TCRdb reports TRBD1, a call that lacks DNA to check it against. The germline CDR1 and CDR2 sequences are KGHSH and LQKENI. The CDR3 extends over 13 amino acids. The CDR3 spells CASSPWAEIGQYF.

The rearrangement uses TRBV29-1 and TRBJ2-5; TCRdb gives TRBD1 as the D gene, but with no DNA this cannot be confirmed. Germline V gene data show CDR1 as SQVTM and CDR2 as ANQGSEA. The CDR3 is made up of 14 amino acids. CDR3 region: CSVETPLTQETQYF.

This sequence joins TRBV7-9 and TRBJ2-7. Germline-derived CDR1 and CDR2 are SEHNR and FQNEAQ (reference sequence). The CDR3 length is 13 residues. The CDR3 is CASSLGETYEQYF.

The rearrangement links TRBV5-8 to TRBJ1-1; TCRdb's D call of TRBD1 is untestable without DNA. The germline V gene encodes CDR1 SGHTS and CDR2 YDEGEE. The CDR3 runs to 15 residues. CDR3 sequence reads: CASSFFPTVNTEAFF.

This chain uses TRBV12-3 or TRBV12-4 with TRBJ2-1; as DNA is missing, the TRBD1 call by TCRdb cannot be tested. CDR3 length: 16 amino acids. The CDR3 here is CASSNSLGASSDEQFF.

The CDR3 loop is CASSFLTGSLYF. The gene calls are TRBV27 and TRBJ2-4; TCRdb lists TRBD1, though no DNA is available to test this call. Germline assignment: CDR1 MNHEY and CDR2 SMNVEV (reference sequence). This CDR3 contains 12 residues.